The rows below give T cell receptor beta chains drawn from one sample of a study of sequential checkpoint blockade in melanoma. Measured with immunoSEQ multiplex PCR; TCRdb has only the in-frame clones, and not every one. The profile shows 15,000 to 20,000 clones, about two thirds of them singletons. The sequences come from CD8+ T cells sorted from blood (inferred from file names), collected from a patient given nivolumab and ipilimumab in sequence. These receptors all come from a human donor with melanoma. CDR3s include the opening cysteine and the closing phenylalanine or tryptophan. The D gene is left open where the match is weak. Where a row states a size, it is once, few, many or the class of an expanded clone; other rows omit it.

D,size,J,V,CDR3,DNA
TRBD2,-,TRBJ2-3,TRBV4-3,CASSQTHYGTGTSAYTQYF,TGCGCCAGCAGCCAGACTCACTACGGGACCGGGACTAGCGCCTATACGCAGTATTTT
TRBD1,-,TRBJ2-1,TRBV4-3,CASSHSTGTGYNEQFF,TGCGCCAGCAGCCATTCCACCGGGACAGGGTACAATGAGCAGTTCTTC
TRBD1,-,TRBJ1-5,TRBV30,CAWSVFRQGDQPQHF,TGTGCCTGGAGTGTCTTCCGCCAGGGGGACCAGCCCCAGCATTTT
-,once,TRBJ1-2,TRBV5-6,CASSLGTGTLYGYTF,TGTGCCAGCAGCTTGGGTACAGGGACCCTCTATGGCTACACCTTC
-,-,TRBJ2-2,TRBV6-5,CASRDYTGELFF,TGTGCCAGTCGGGATTACACCGGGGAGCTGTTTTTT
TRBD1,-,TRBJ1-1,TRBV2,CASRQGGTEAFF,TGTGCCAGTCGACAGGGAGGCACTGAAGCTTTCTTT
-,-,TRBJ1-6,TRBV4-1,CASSQESGAGVNSPLHF,TGCGCCAGCAGCCAAGAATCCGGGGCAGGGGTGAATTCACCCCTCCACTTT
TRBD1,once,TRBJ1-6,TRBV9,CASSVFRTGDSPLHF,TGTGCCAGCAGCGTATTCAGGACAGGGGACTCACCCCTCCACTTT
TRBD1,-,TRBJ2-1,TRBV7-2,CASSLGTGFNEQFF,TGTGCCAGCAGCTTAGGGACAGGGTTCAATGAGCAGTTCTTC
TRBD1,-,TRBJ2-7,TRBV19,CASSIATGGRGEQYF,TGTGCCAGTAGTATAGCGACAGGGGGCCGGGGAGAGCAGTACTTC
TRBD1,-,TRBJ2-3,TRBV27,CASRSPGDRATDTQYF,TGTGCCAGCAGGTCGCCGGGGGACAGGGCCACAGATACGCAGTATTTT
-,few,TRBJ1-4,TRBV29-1,CSVIQGAPEKLFF,TGCAGCGTGATACAGGGCGCCCCCGAAAAACTGTTTTTT
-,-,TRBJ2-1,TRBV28,CASSLLDSNEQFF,TGTGCCAGCAGTTTATTGGACAGCAATGAGCAGTTCTTC
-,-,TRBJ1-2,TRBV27,CASSVVGGGHGYTF,TGTGCCAGCAGCGTGGTGGGGGGAGGCCATGGCTACACCTTC
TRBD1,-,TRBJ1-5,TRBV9,CASSVGDRHQPQHF,TGTGCCAGCAGCGTAGGGGACAGGCATCAGCCCCAGCATTTT
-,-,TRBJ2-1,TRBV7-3,CASSLGGSKGHRNEQFF,TGTGCCAGCAGCTTAGGGGGGAGCAAGGGGCATAGAAATGAGCAGTTCTTC
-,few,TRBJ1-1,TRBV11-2,CASSQRRLAFF,TGTGCCAGCAGCCAGAGGCGGTTGGCTTTCTTT
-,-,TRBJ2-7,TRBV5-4,CASSSDISYEQYF,TGTGCCAGCAGCTCAGACATCTCCTACGAGCAGTACTTC
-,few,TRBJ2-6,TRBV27,CASSYAEDGANVLTF,TGTGCCAGCAGTTACGCGGAGGATGGGGCCAACGTCCTGACTTTC